Presented here are 29 T cell receptor beta chains from one specimen sequenced in a study of blood T cells in healthy people across ages. A second PCR, run for roughly 7 to 11 cycles, used a sample-barcoded 5' primer plus a J-beta primer mix. TCRdb fed the 5' RACE reads into MiXCR, producing one record per CDR3 protein. The sample records about 290,000 distinct CDR3 sequences, around 29% being singletons. Material: blood. Receptor source: a woman in her sixties or seventies in good health.

The chain recombines TRBV6-1 with TRBJ1-2, with D possibly matching TRBD1 (6 bases). CDR1 and CDR2 from the germline V gene are MNHNS and SASEGT. Deletions cut 6 bases from V and 4 bases from J, with 12 bases between. The CDR3 loop spans 13 amino acids. CDR3 amino acids: CASSRQAGYGYTF. As DNA, the CDR3 is TGTGCCAGCAGCCGACAGGCGGGCTATGGCTACACCTTC.

The J gene is TRBJ1-2, the V gene TRBV20-1; 9 bases are a match to TRBD1. Trimming removed 1 base from V and 5 bases from J; junction bases left unmatched: 2. CDR1 is DFQATT and CDR2 is SNEGSKA in the germline V gene (reference sequence). The CDR3 spans 13 residues. The CDR3 here is CSARGTGEYGYTF. The CDR3 DNA reads as TGCAGTGCTAGAGGGACAGGGGAGTATGGCTACACCTTC.

This clonotype was detected many times. V is TRBV7-2 and J is TRBJ1-4; no clear D gene. Germline assignment: CDR1 SGHTA and CDR2 FQGNSA. The CDR3 spans 15 residues. Trimming cost V 6 bases and J 5 bases, with 16 bases left between them. This CDR3 is CASSPVVGKNEKLFF. The DNA for the CDR3 is TGTGCCAGCAGTCCCGTAGTCGGCAAGAATGAAAAACTGTTTTTT.

The gene calls are TRBV27 and TRBJ2-4; a possible D gene is TRBD2 (6 bases). The CDR3 loop spans 13 amino acids. V lost 6 bases to trimming and J lost 8 bases, with 14 bases between them. Germline CDR1 MNHEY, CDR2 SMNVEV (reference sequence). Here the CDR3 reads CASRTGAGDIQYF. CDR3 nucleotides: TGTGCCAGCAGGACGGGAGCTGGGGACATTCAGTACTTC.

This clonotype was detected only a few times. The V gene is TRBV4-2, the J gene TRBJ2-1; 8 positions agree with TRBD1. Trimming took 0 bases from V and 7 from J; bases not matched to a gene: 11. Germline-derived CDR1 and CDR2 are LGHNA and YNFKEQ. The CDR3 contains 17 residues. CDR3 loop: CASSQELGQGVWNEQFF. The CDR3 DNA is TGTGCCAGCAGCCAAGAACTTGGACAGGGTGTTTGGAATGAGCAGTTCTTC.

This CDR3 is CASRKGQGYEQYF. In DNA, the CDR3 is TGTGCCAGCAGGAAGGGACAGGGCTACGAGCAGTACTTC. This chain joins TRBV6-6 and TRBJ2-7; 9 bases line up with TRBD1. The V and J ends lost 6 bases and 3 bases, in that order; junction bases with no gene match: 3. The CDR3 spans 13 residues. CDR1 and CDR2 from the germline V gene are MNHNY and SVGAGI (reference sequence).

V is TRBV28 and J is TRBJ2-5, with 14 bases fitting TRBD2. TRBJ2-1 matches the DNA end more closely, so the J call is doubtful. Germline CDR1 MDHEN, CDR2 SYDVKM. The length of the CDR3 is 16 residues. CDR3 nucleotides: TGTGCCAGCAGTTTATTCGGGACTAGCGGGAGAAATGAGCAGTTCTTC. Amino acids: CASSLFGTSGRNEQFF.

This clonotype appeared a few times. The chain couples TRBV2 to TRBJ2-1; unclear D gene. This CDR3 is 11 amino acids long. The ends were cut back, 7 bases at V and 12 bases at J, with 13 bases in the middle. The germline CDR1 and CDR2 sequences are SNHLY and FYNNEI. This CDR3 reads CASMESDLQFF. DNA for the CDR3: TGTGCCAGCATGGAGTCGGATCTGCAGTTCTTC.

This clonotype was seen a few times. The V gene is TRBV7-9, the J gene TRBJ1-6; no definite D call. CDR1 and CDR2 from the germline V gene are SEHNR and FQNEAQ (reference sequence). V lost 3 bases and J 10 bases, leaving 13 bases between the germline ends. The CDR3 is 14 residues long. CDR3 amino acids: CASSFGSEDSPLHF. DNA of the CDR3: TGTGCCAGCAGCTTTGGTTCGGAGGACTCACCCCTCCACTTT.

This clonotype has more than one count but fewer than ten. J is TRBJ2-5 and V is TRBV5-5; D is ambiguous. V was trimmed by 2 bases and J by 1 base, leaving 12 bases between them. Germline CDR1 is SGHKS and CDR2 is YYEKEE (reference sequence). This CDR3 comprises 15 residues. CDR3 amino acids: CASSLTKWGQETQYF. CDR3 nucleotide sequence: TGTGCCAGCAGCTTAACAAAGTGGGGCCAAGAGACCCAGTACTTC. Supplemented by reference TRBV5-5 and TRBJ2-5, the full variable domain reads DAGVTQSPTHLIKTRGQQVTLRCSPISGHKSVSWYQQVLGQGPQFIFQYYEKEERGRGNFPDRFSARQFPNYSSELNVNALLLGDSALYLCASSLTKWGQETQYFGPGTRLLVL.

This clonotype has a handful of counts. This chain links TRBV14 with TRBJ2-1, with 8 bases identical to TRBD2. The CDR3 sequence is 16 residues long. V lost 2 bases to trimming and J lost 2 bases; unmatched junction nucleotides: 5. The germline V gene has CDR1 SGHDN and CDR2 FVKESK. The CDR3 region is CASSQIGGATYNEQFF. Written as DNA, the CDR3 is TGTGCCAGCAGCCAAATCGGGGGGGCCACCTACAATGAGCAGTTCTTC.

The chain couples TRBV28 to TRBJ2-7, with 7 positions matching TRBD1. The V gene's germline CDR1 is MDHEN and CDR2 SYDVKM. This CDR3 spans 14 amino acids. V trimming: 6 bases; J trimming: 0 bases; junction bases outside the gene matches: 5. CDR3 bases: TGTGCCAGCAGACCGGGACAGTTCTCCTACGAGCAGTACTTC. Translated, it gives CASRPGQFSYEQYF.

V usage is TRBV6-1 and J usage is TRBJ2-3; D is undetermined. There are 14 residues in the CDR3. Germline values: CDR1 MNHNS, CDR2 SASEGT. Trimming took off 11 bases at V and 3 bases at J, with 18 bases between the two ends. The CDR3 loop reads CASAEGKGTDTQYF. In nucleotides, the CDR3 is TGTGCCTCCGCCGAAGGGAAAGGTACAGATACGCAGTATTTT.

This clonotype was observed many times. The J gene is TRBJ2-5, the V gene TRBV18; D gene unclear. Trimming took 2 bases from V and 1 from J, leaving 5 bases between them. The CDR3 has 13 residues. CDR1 and CDR2 (germline): KGHSH, LQKENI. The CDR3 protein is CASSPAVQETQYF. CDR3 bases: TGTGCCAGCTCACCAGCAGTCCAAGAGACCCAGTACTTC.

Ten or more counts support this clonotype. The chain joins TRBV9 to TRBJ1-4, with TRBD1 identical over 10 bases. The V segment lost 3 bases and the J segment 3 bases; nucleotides outside the gene matches: 8. CDR1 is SGDLS and CDR2 is YYNGEE in the germline V gene. The CDR3 has 17 residues. For the CDR3, the DNA is TGTGCCAGCAGCGCGCGACAGGGGGCTATTTCTAATGAAAAACTGTTTTTT. The encoded protein is CASSARQGAISNEKLFF.

The V call is TRBV6-1, the J call TRBJ1-4; TRBD1 might be the D (6 bases). From germline, CDR1 is MNHNS and CDR2 SASEGT. The V gene lost 5 bases and the J gene lost 8 bases, with 15 bases spanning the gap. There are 14 residues in the CDR3. The CDR3, as DNA: TGTGCCAGCAGTTCCGGGACACGAGGAGAAAAACTGTTTTTT. Translated, it gives CASSSGTRGEKLFF.

This clonotype came up a few times. The rearrangement uses TRBV28 and TRBJ2-1; D call uncertain. The closer fit of TRBJ2-7 to the DNA end suggests the J call may be wrong. Germline values: CDR1 MDHEN, CDR2 SYDVKM. CDR3 size: 10 residues. The CDR3 here is CASSRWEQYF. The CDR3 coding sequence is TGTGCCAGCAGTAGGTGGGAGCAGTACTTC.

This rearrangement joins TRBV5-6 to TRBJ2-7; D unresolved. Per germline, CDR1 SGHDT and CDR2 YYEEEE. V was clipped by 1 base and J by 5 bases, with 16 bases between them. The CDR3 contains 15 residues. The CDR3 here is CASSLFHAPPDEQYF. The CDR3, as DNA: TGTGCCAGCAGCTTGTTTCATGCCCCCCCGGACGAGCAGTACTTC.

A few counts support this clonotype. A single base separates this from a much larger clone, so it may be a read error. The genes are TRBV5-1 and TRBJ1-1; D uncertain. CDR1 is SGHRS, CDR2 YFSETQ, per germline. This CDR3 contains 13 residues. Here the CDR3 reads CAGSLTGNTEAFF. DNA of the CDR3: TGCGCCGGCAGCTTGACTGGGAACACTGAAGCTTTCTTT.

J is TRBJ2-5 and V is TRBV6-1, with D perhaps TRBD2 (5 bases). The assigned J gene may be wrong: the sequence end matches TRBJ2-1 better. The length of the CDR3 is 13 residues. Germline lookup yields CDR1 MNHNS and CDR2 SASEGT. CDR3 amino acids: CASKRLEGDEQFF. The CDR3 nucleotides read TGTGCCAGCAAGCGGCTAGAGGGCGATGAGCAGTTCTTC.

This chain connects TRBV12-3 or TRBV12-4 to TRBJ1-4, with TRBD1 identical over 10 bases. J gave up 8 bases and V 6 bases, and 6 bases lay outside the gene matches. There are 14 residues in the CDR3. CDR3 DNA: TGTGCCAGCAGCGCCGGGACAGGGGACGAAAAACTGTTTTTT. This sequence encodes CASSAGTGDEKLFF.

The chain employs TRBV3-1 and TRBJ2-5, with 9 bases fitting TRBD2. CDR1 is LGHDT and CDR2 is YNNKEL in the germline V gene (reference sequence). The CDR3 covers 15 residues. Unmatched junction bases numbered 4, after V lost 1 base and J lost 4 bases. CDR3 protein: CASSQGSGSGETQYF. CDR3 coding DNA: TGTGCCAGCAGCCAAGGTAGCGGGAGTGGAGAGACCCAGTACTTC.

This clonotype was found a few times. The chain combines TRBV3-1 with TRBJ2-5; D not resolved. The ends were cut back, 1 base at V and 5 bases at J, with 8 bases in the middle. This CDR3 region has 13 residues. Germline assignment: CDR1 LGHDT and CDR2 YNNKEL (reference sequence). CDR3 loop: CASSQGGLETQYF. Written as DNA, the CDR3 is TGTGCCAGCAGCCAAGGGGGTTTGGAGACCCAGTACTTC.

This rearrangement joins TRBV7-2 to TRBJ2-5, with a weak D call TRBD2 (6 bases). The tail of the sequence fits TRBJ2-1 better, so the J call may be wrong. This CDR3 has 15 amino acids. CDR1 is SGHTA and CDR2 is FQGNSA in the germline V gene. CDR3 in amino acids: CASSFTGTPGGEQFF. The CDR3 DNA sequence: TGTGCCAGCAGCTTCACGGGAACCCCCGGGGGTGAGCAGTTCTTC.

The chain couples TRBV12-3 or TRBV12-4 to TRBJ2-2; possible D gene TRBD2, 5 bases. This CDR3 region has 15 residues. Trimming took 3 bases from V and 5 from J, leaving 13 bases between them. Here the CDR3 DNA reads TGTGCCAGCAGTTTTCGGTCGGGAATGACCGGGGAGCTGTTTTTT. It encodes CASSFRSGMTGELFF.

Only a few counts were recorded for this clonotype. V and J are TRBV20-1 and TRBJ1-6; tentatively, D is TRBD1 (6 bases). The ends were cut back, 5 bases at V and 9 bases at J, with 17 bases in the middle. This CDR3 contains 14 residues. Germline CDR1 is DFQATT and CDR2 is SNEGSKA (reference sequence). DNA of the CDR3: TGCAGTGCTTCTAGGGGGGATGGGGTTTCACCCCTCCACTTT. It yields the protein CSASRGDGVSPLHF.

This chain uses TRBV29-1 with TRBJ1-1; D call uncertain. CDR1 is SQVTM, CDR2 ANQGSEA, per germline. V was shortened by 1 base and J by 0 bases, with 9 bases between the two germline ends. The CDR3 runs 14 residues. CDR3 amino acids: CSVEGQSMNTEAFF. In DNA form, the CDR3 reads TGCAGCGTTGAAGGACAAAGCATGAACACTGAAGCTTTCTTT.

The table lists this clonotype with a few counts. The rearrangement joins TRBV15 to TRBJ1-2; D perhaps matches TRBD1 (5 bases). V was cut by 7 bases and J by 5 bases, with 14 bases left in between. The CDR3 has 13 residues. From germline, CDR1 is LNHNV and CDR2 YYDKDF (reference sequence). The CDR3 DNA sequence: TGTGCCACCAAGAAGTTCCAGGGTTATGGCTACACCTTC. Translation gives CATKKFQGYGYTF.

This clonotype was seen a few times. This chain links TRBV6-2 or TRBV6-3 with TRBJ1-1; TRBD1 might be the D (6 bases). The CDR3 sequence is 15 residues long. The V end was cut by 6 bases, the J end by 1 base, with 15 bases between. In germline, CDR1 is MNHEY, CDR2 SVGEGT. The CDR3 spells CASSLLRTANTEAFF. Here the CDR3 DNA reads TGTGCCAGCAGCTTACTTAGGACAGCGAACACTGAAGCTTTCTTT.